This T cell receptor beta chain was observed in a study of blood T cell repertoires in COVID-19. Study at large: Specimens from acute and convalescent COVID-19 originated in the United States, Italy and Spain. The analysed material was cDNA or gDNA that came from T cells, B-cell-depleted T cells, or PBMCs.

The length of the CDR3 is 13 residues. From germline, CDR1 is SEHNR and CDR2 FQNEAQ (reference sequence). Trimming took off 5 bases at V and 5 bases at J, with 12 bases between the two ends. In the study's own analysis: Reference gene primer amplification gave estimated nucleated cell counts. Libraries were prepared by immunoSEQ multiplex PCR; TCRdb keeps only in-frame clonotypes and omits some of them. The DNA gave D and trimming, while V, J and clone size come from that table. The table includes about 58,000 clones, about 79% detected once. The source of this sequence is a human donor in a cohort sampled during active COVID-19. The chain has TRBV7-9 and TRBJ1-1; D gene ambiguous. Source material: peripheral blood. CDR3 loop: CASSAGVGTEAFF. The CDR3 DNA reads as TGTGCCAGCAGCGCGGGTGTGGGAACTGAAGCTTTCTTT.